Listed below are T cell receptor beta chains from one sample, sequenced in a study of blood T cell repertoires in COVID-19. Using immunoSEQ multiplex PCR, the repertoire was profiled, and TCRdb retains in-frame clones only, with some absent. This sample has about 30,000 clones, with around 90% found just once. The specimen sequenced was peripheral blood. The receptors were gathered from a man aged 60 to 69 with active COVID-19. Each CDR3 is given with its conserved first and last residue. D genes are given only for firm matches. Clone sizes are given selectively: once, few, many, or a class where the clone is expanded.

TGCGCCAGCAGTCCCCGTCCAGGGGGCGGTGGCAATCAGCCCCAGCATTTT	CASSPRPGGGGNQPQHF	.	TRBJ1-5	TRBV5-1	TRBD1
TGTGCCAGCAGCCCCGGGGGGGGAGGTGGGGCCAACACTGAAGCTTTCTTT	CASSPGGGGGANTEAFF	.	TRBJ1-1	TRBV4-2	.
TGTGCCAGCAGTCCTCTTGGGGGGGCCTACGAGCAGTACTTC	CASSPLGGAYEQYF	.	TRBJ2-7	TRBV6-5	TRBD2
TGTGCCAGCAGCTTAGGAGGGTCCTATGGCTACACCTTC	CASSLGGSYGYTF	.	TRBJ1-2	TRBV7-3	.
TGTGCCAGCAGGGAAGACAGGGGGGGCAATCAGCCCCAGCATTTT	CASREDRGGNQPQHF	.	TRBJ1-5	TRBV6-1	TRBD1
TGTGCCAGCAGCCATGAGCGGGGGTATTACAATGAGCAGTTCTTC	CASSHERGYYNEQFF	once	TRBJ2-1	TRBV3-1/TRBV3-2	TRBD2
TGTGCCAGCAGCCCGAGGGTAGGGGGCTACACCTTC	CASSPRVGGYTF	.	TRBJ1-2	TRBV6-5	.
TGTGCCAGCAGCGAGGGACAGGGGGCGTATGGGGCCAACGTCCTGACTTTC	CASSEGQGAYGANVLTF	.	TRBJ2-6	TRBV9	TRBD1
TGTGCCAGCAGTTTCCGGACAGGGTTGAATTCACCCCTCCACTTT	CASSFRTGLNSPLHF	.	TRBJ1-6	TRBV28	TRBD1
TGTGCCAGCAGCCTTCCCGAGTGGGGGGAGCTGTTTTTT	CASSLPEWGELFF	.	TRBJ2-2	TRBV7-2	.
TGTGCCAGCAGCTTTGGGACGGGGGGGAGCTCCTACAATGAGCAGTTCTTC	CASSFGTGGSSYNEQFF	.	TRBJ2-1	TRBV11-3	TRBD2
TGTGCCAGCAGTTTCACGACAGCTTATGAGCAGTTCTTC	CASSFTTAYEQFF	.	TRBJ2-1	TRBV7-2	.
TGTGCCAGCAGCCAGCGGGGGAACTACAATGAGCAGTTCTTC	CASSQRGNYNEQFF	.	TRBJ2-1	TRBV11-1	TRBD2
TGTGCCAGCAGTTACCGGCAGGGGAATGCCGGGGAGCTGTTTTTT	CASSYRQGNAGELFF	.	TRBJ2-2	TRBV6-5	.
TGTGCCAGCAGCGTAGGAGACTATTACAATGAGCAGTTCTTC	CASSVGDYYNEQFF	.	TRBJ2-1	TRBV9	.
TGTGCCAGCAGCTTAGTAGCGGGGGGGGACAATGAGCAGTTCTTC	CASSLVAGGDNEQFF	.	TRBJ2-1	TRBV11-3	TRBD2
TGTGCCAGCAGTGAATACCTGGGGGGAGAGGAGAGCTACGAGCAGTACTTC	CASSEYLGGEESYEQYF	once	TRBJ2-7	TRBV25-1	.
TGTGCCAGCAGCCCGGACAGGGGAGCATACAATGAGCAGTTCTTC	CASSPDRGAYNEQFF	.	TRBJ2-1	TRBV6-5	TRBD1
TGTGCCAGCGTGTGGGGAGGAAAGGATACGCAGTATTTT	CASVWGGKDTQYF	once	TRBJ2-3	TRBV2	.
TGCAGTGCTAGTGAATCGACAGGAGCTAATCAGCCCCAGCATTTT	CSASESTGANQPQHF	.	TRBJ1-5	TRBV20-1	.
TGTGCCAGCAGTGAACAGGGGCGTGAAAACACCATATATTTT	CASSEQGRENTIYF	.	TRBJ1-3	TRBV6-1	.
TGTGCCAGCAGCTACTCAGGGGTTTGGGCTAACTATGGCTACACCTTC	CASSYSGVWANYGYTF	.	TRBJ1-2	TRBV5-5	.
TGCAGCGGGCGACGGGATGCTGGCTACACCTTC	CSGRRDAGYTF	few	TRBJ1-2	TRBV29-1	.
TGTGCCAGCTCACCATCTAAGGCGGGGACCGGGGAGCTGTTTTTT	CASSPSKAGTGELFF	.	TRBJ2-2	TRBV18	.
TGTGCCAGCACAGGGGATCGGGCTGGAAACACCATATATTTT	CASTGDRAGNTIYF	.	TRBJ1-3	TRBV6-5	.
TGTGCCAGCAGCGGGGACGGGACAACCACAGATACGCAGTATTTT	CASSGDGTTTDTQYF	.	TRBJ2-3	TRBV7-6	.
TGCGCCAGCAGCACGGACGGACAGGGGTACAATGAGCAGTTCTTC	CASSTDGQGYNEQFF	.	TRBJ2-1	TRBV5-1	TRBD1
TGTGCCAGCAGCCCCCGCGGGGATCGGACAAGTGAAGCTTTCTTT	CASSPRGDRTSEAFF	.	TRBJ1-1	TRBV14	.
TGTGCCAGTAGTACCAGGACAGGGAGCACCGGGGAGCTGTTTTTT	CASSTRTGSTGELFF	once	TRBJ2-2	TRBV19	TRBD1
TGTGCCAGCAGCCCGCGGAGGGTCGCCCAAGAGACCCAGTACTTC	CASSPRRVAQETQYF	.	TRBJ2-5	TRBV7-9	.
TGCAGCGTGGGAGACAGGGGAAATTCACCCCTCCACTTT	CSVGDRGNSPLHF	.	TRBJ1-6	TRBV29-1	TRBD1
TGTGCCACCAAAGACAGACTAGCCAAAAACATTCAGTACTTC	CATKDRLAKNIQYF	.	TRBJ2-4	TRBV6-5	.
TGTGCCAGCAGCTCGCGGACAGGGGCCCACGAGCAGTACTTC	CASSSRTGAHEQYF	.	TRBJ2-7	TRBV7-9	TRBD1
TGTGCCAGCAGACATAGCGGGGGGAACACCGGGGAGCTGTTTTTT	CASRHSGGNTGELFF	few	TRBJ2-2	TRBV7-9	TRBD2
TGCGCCAGCAGCCCAAGGGACAGGTGGGGATCGAACACCGGGGAGCTGTTTTTT	CASSPRDRWGSNTGELFF	.	TRBJ2-2	TRBV5-1	TRBD1
TGTGCCAGCAACCTACTTCTTGGGGGAGGGAATGGCTACACCTTC	CASNLLLGGGNGYTF	.	TRBJ1-2	TRBV5-5	.
TGTGCCAGCAGCAAAGCTGGACAGGGAAGAAATTCACCCCTCCACTTT	CASSKAGQGRNSPLHF	.	TRBJ1-6	TRBV21-1	.
TGTGCCAGCAGTGACGGGGGTCACGGAAACACCATATATTTT	CASSDGGHGNTIYF	.	TRBJ1-3	TRBV6-1	.
TGTGCCAGTAGCCAAGACAGGGCGGGCGAGCAGTACTTC	CASSQDRAGEQYF	.	TRBJ2-7	TRBV19	TRBD1
TGCGCCAGCTGGAATCCGGGACAGGGTATGACGCAGCCCCAGCATTTT	CASWNPGQGMTQPQHF	.	TRBJ1-5	TRBV10-2	TRBD1
TGTGCCAGCAGTTTACTCAATGAGCAGTTCTTC	CASSLLNEQFF	.	TRBJ2-1	TRBV27	.
TGTGCCAGCAGCGCCAGAGGGAATGAGCAGTTCTTC	CASSARGNEQFF	.	TRBJ2-1	TRBV9	.